This record concerns one TCR beta chain sequence. This clonotype was picked up a small number of times. Its antigen is not yet known. There are no base qualities to consult, and no much larger clone falls within one base. The sample's treatment or condition label, in plain terms: allogeneic hematopoietic cell transplantation with graft depleted of TCRalphabeta T cells and CD19 B cells. The children who served as transplant recipients had been given grafts of TCRalphabeta/CD19-depleted allogeneic hematopoietic cells. The data stem from a study of T-cell reconstitution after alpha-beta-depleted transplantation in children listed by TCRdb under 2016. A note on the overall study: The study quantitatively tracked T-cell immune reconstitution after TCRalphabeta/CD19-depleted allogeneic hematopoietic cell transplantation in children using TCR repertoire profiling. Broad study findings and their caveats: Apparently early alphabetaT-cell count recovery about two months after transplant reportedly relied on only several hundred rapidly expanded clones derived from non-depleted graft cells. Over subsequent months, a decline in hyperexpanded clone frequencies was noted, and after one year, T-cell counts and TCRbeta diversity were mostly ascribed to newly produced T cells. The high TCRbeta diversity at day 60 in some patients was ascribed to recipient T cells and intrathymic progenitors that had survived conditioning.

The CDR3 sequence holds 14 residues, the cysteine and phenylalanine included. The only DNA kept is the CDR3, 42 bases in frame from the first base. Trimming removed 4 bases from V and 4 bases from J; the gene matches leave 6 bases unexplained. The germline V gene provides CDR1 SGHDT and CDR2 YYEEEE. Receptor libraries were prepared by PCR. TCRdb lists the instrument as Illumina HiSeq 2500. TCR library preparation used molecular barcoding, with unique molecular identifiers applied to normalize quantification of the TCRbeta repertoire. TCRdb cleaned the public reads at Q25 with fastp, built clones with MiXCR and kept in-frame beta chains. Every CDR3 protein is listed once, alongside the most common genes and DNA of its rows. The sample table lists about 400,000 distinct CDR3 sequences, 16% of them with a count of one. The ten largest clones add up to 25% to 30% of the sample.

The chain is made from TRBV5-6 and TRBJ2-3; TRBD2 matches 7 bases in the middle. The clonotype comes from a boy in the first two years of life who had a stem cell transplant for Wiskott-Aldrich syndrome, so the T cells may come from the graft donor. The source was PBMCs, mostly from graft donor cells, collected 360 days after TCRalphabeta/CD19-depleted stem cell transplant. The DNA reads TGTGCCAGCAGCCATAGCGGGTCGGCAGATACGCAGTATTTT. Its protein is CASSHSGSADTQYF.